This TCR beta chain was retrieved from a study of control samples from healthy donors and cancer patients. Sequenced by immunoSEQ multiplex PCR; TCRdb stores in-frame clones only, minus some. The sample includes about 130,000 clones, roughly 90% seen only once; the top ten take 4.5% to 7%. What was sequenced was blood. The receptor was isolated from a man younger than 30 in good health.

The CDR3 is CASSPATGGFIGPYGYTF. The CDR3 DNA is TGTGCCAGCAGCCCCGCGACAGGGGGATTTATTGGACCCTATGGCTACACCTTC. This rearrangement joins TRBV28 to TRBJ1-2, with 9 bases identical to TRBD1. Germline trimming cut 6 bases from V and 4 bases from J; bases unmatched to any gene: 18. Germline CDR1 and CDR2: MDHEN and SYDVKM. The CDR3 contains 18 residues.